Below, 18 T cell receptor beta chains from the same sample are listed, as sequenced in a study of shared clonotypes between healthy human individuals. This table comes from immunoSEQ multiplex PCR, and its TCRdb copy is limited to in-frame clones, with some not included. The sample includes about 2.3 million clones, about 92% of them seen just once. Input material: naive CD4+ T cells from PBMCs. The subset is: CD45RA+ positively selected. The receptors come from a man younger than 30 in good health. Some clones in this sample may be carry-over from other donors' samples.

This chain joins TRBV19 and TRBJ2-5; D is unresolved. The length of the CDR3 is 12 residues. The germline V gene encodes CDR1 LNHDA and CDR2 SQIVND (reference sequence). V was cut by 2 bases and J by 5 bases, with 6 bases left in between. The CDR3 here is CASSIHGETQYF. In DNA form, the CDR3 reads TGTGCCAGTAGTATACACGGGGAGACCCAGTACTTC.

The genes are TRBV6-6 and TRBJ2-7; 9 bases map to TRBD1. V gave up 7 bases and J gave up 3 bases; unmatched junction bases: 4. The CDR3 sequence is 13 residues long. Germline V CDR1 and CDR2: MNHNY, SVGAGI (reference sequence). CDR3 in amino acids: CASITGGIYEQYF. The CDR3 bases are TGTGCCAGCATAACAGGGGGCATCTACGAGCAGTACTTC.

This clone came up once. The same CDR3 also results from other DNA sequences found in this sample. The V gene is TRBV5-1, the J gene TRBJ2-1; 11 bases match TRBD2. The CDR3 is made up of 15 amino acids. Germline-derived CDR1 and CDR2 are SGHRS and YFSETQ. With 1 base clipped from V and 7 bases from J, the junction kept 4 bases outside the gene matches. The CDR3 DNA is TGCGCCAGCAGCTTGACTAGCGGGAGTTTTAATGAGCAGTTCTTC. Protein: CASSLTSGSFNEQFF.

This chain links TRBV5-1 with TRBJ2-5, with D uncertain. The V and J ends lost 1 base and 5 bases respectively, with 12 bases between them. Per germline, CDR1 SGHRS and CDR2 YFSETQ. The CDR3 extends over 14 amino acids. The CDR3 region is CASSLPSPGETQYF. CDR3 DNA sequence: TGCGCCAGCAGCTTGCCATCCCCTGGGGAGACCCAGTACTTC.

Here the CDR3 DNA reads TGCGCCAGCAGCACCGAACCGGGACAGCAGAACACCGGGGAGCTGTTTTTT. Protein: CASSTEPGQQNTGELFF. This chain joins TRBV5-1 and TRBJ2-2, with 7 bases lining up with TRBD1. Trimming at V came to 4 bases and at J to 1 base, leaving 10 bases not matched to a gene. Per the germline V gene, CDR1 is SGHRS and CDR2 is YFSETQ. The CDR3 is 17 amino acids.

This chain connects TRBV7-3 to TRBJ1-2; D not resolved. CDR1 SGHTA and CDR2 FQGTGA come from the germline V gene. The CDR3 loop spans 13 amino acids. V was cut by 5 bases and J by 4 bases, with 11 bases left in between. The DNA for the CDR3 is TGTGCCAGCAGCCAGGACCGAGTCTATGGCTACACCTTC. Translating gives CASSQDRVYGYTF.

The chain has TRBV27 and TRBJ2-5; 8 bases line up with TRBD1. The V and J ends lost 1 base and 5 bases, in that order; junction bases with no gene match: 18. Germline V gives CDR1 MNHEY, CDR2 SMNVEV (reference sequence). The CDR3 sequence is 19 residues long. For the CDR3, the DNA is TGTGCCAGCAGTTTATTTTCGGTTGTCGGGATCAGGGGGCCGGAGACCCAGTACTTC. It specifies CASSLFSVVGIRGPETQYF.

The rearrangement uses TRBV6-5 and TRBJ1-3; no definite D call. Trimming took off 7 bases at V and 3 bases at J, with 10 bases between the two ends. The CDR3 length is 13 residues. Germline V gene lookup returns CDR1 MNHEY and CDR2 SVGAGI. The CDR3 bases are TGTGCCAGCACTCCAAGCGGTGGAAACACCATATATTTT. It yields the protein CASTPSGGNTIYF.

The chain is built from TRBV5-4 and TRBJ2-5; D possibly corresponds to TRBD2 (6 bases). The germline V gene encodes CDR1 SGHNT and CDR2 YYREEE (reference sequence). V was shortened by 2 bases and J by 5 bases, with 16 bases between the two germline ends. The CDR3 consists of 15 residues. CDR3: CASSFGGRAGETQYF. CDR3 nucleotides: TGTGCCAGCAGCTTCGGAGGGCGGGCCGGGGAGACCCAGTACTTC. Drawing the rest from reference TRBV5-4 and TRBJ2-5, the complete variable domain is ETGVTQSPTHLIKTRGQQVTLRCSSQSGHNTVSWYQQALGQGPQFIFQYYREEENGRGNFPPRFSGLQFPNYSSELNVNALELDDSALYLCASSFGGRAGETQYFGPGTRLLVL.

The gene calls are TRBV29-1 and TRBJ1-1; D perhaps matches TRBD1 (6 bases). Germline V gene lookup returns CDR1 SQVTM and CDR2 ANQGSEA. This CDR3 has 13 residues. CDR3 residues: CSSWGALNTEAFF. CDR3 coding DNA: TGCAGTTCCTGGGGGGCGTTGAACACTGAAGCTTTCTTT.

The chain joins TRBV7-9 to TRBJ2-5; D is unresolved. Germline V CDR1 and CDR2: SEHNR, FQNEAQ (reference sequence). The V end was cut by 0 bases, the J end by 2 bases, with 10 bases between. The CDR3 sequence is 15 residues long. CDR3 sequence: CASSLAATVQETQYF. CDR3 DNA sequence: TGTGCCAGCAGCTTAGCGGCTACAGTACAAGAGACCCAGTACTTC.

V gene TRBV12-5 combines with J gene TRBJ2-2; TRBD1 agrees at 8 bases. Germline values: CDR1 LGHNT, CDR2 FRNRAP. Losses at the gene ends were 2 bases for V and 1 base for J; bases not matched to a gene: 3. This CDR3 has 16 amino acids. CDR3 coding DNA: TGTGCTAGTGGTTTGATGACAGGGGAGAACACCGGGGAGCTGTTTTTT. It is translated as CASGLMTGENTGELFF.

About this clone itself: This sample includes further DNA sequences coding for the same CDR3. CDR3 protein: CASSLGQGLNTEAFF. CDR3 in DNA: TGCGCCAGCAGCTTGGGGCAGGGATTGAACACTGAAGCTTTCTTT. The V and J genes are TRBV5-1 and TRBJ1-1; D is perhaps TRBD1 (5 bases). Germline loops: CDR1 SGHRS, CDR2 YFSETQ. The CDR3 totals 15 residues. Between the trimmed V and J ends, which lost 0 bases and 0 bases, there was a span of 9 bases.

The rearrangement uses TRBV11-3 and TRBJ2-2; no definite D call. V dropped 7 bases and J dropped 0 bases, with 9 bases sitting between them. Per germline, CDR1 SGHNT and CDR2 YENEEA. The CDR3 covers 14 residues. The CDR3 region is CASTGPTNTGELFF. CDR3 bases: TGTGCCAGCACCGGGCCTACGAACACCGGGGAGCTGTTTTTT.

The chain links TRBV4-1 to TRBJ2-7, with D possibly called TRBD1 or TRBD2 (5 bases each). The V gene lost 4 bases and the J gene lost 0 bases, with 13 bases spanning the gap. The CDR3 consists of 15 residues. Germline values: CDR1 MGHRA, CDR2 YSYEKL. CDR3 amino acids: CASSRYEGNSYEQYF. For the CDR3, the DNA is TGCGCCAGCAGCCGTTACGAGGGGAACTCCTACGAGCAGTACTTC.

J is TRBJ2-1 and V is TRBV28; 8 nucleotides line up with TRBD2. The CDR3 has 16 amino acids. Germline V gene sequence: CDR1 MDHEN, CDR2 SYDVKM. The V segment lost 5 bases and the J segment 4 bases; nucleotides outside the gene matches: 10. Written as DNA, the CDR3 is TGTGCCAGCAGTCGGGCCGGGACTAGACTTTACAATGAGCAGTTCTTC. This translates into CASSRAGTRLYNEQFF.

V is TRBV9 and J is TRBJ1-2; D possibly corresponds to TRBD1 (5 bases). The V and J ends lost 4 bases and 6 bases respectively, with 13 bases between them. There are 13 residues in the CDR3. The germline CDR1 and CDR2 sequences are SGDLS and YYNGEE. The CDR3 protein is CASSLGQGDGYTF. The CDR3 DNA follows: TGTGCCAGCAGCCTGGGGCAAGGAGATGGCTACACCTTC.

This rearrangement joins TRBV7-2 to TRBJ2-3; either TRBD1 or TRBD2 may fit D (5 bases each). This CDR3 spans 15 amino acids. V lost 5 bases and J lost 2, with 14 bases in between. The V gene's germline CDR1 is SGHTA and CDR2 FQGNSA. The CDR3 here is CASSPGTQTTDTQYF. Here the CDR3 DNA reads TGTGCCAGCAGCCCCGGGACCCAGACCACAGATACGCAGTATTTT.